These 13 T cell receptor beta chains were all obtained from the same sample, sequenced in a study of molecular identifiers for immune sequencing clone quantification. TCRdb reprocessed the PCR reads via MiXCR and lists one record per CDR3 protein. The sample includes 100,000 or so distinct CDR3 sequences, 36% of them seen just once. Sequencing was done on a sample of naive CD8+ T cells from blood, with Jurkat cell RNA spiked in. The subset denotes: FACS-sorted CD8+CD4-CCR7+CD45RA+ naive T cells. The receptors come from a human donor in good health. Some libraries in this study had Jurkat cell RNA spiked in.

This clonotype was seen many times. This chain joins TRBV29-1 and TRBJ2-2; D unresolved. V gave up 0 bases and J gave up 6 bases, with 11 bases separating them. This CDR3 region has 14 residues. CDR1 SQVTM and CDR2 ANQGSEA come from the germline V gene. CDR3 sequence reads: CSVEDLTQAGELFF. The CDR3 nucleotides read TGCAGCGTTGAAGATCTGACCCAGGCCGGGGAGCTGTTTTTT.

This clonotype was seen only once. At one end the junction does not follow the germline gene, possibly because of a read error. The J gene is TRBJ2-7, the V gene TRBV4-1; weak D call: TRBD1 (6 bases). Germline values: CDR1 MGHRA, CDR2 YSYEKL. The CDR3 is made up of 15 amino acids. Here the CDR3 reads CAGSPLIGTSYEQYF. Here the CDR3 DNA reads TGCGCCGGCAGCCCGCTGATCGGGACATCCTACGAGCAGTACTTC.

This clonotype has just one count. This sequence may be a read error, since a much larger clone differs from it by one base. The chain couples TRBV29-1 to TRBJ1-5; 8 bases align to TRBD1. Germline V gives CDR1 SQVTM, CDR2 ANQGSEA. The CDR3 is made up of 13 amino acids. The CDR3 nucleotides are TGCTGCGCCGCCAGGGGGCGGAGTCAGCCCCAGCATTTT. It codes for CCAARGRSQPQHF.

This clonotype has ten or more counts. The rearrangement links TRBV12-3 or TRBV12-4 to TRBJ2-2; D perhaps matches TRBD2 (5 bases). V dropped 8 bases and J dropped 2 bases, with 12 bases sitting between them. This CDR3 is 14 amino acids long. CDR3 nucleotides: TGTGCCAGCCAACCGGGATTAAACACCGGGGAGCTGTTTTTT. Residues: CASQPGLNTGELFF.

Turning to this clonotype: Since a much larger clone is just one base distant, this may be a read error. The chain carries TRBV6-2 or TRBV6-3 and TRBJ1-1; 7 bases are a match to TRBD1. The germline CDR1 and CDR2 sequences are MNHEY and SVGEGT. The CDR3 has 14 amino acids. The CDR3 sequence is CARSDHRGYTEAFF. The CDR3 DNA reads TGTGCCCGCAGTGACCACAGGGGTTACACTGAAGCTTTCTTT.

This chain uses TRBV15 with TRBJ2-5; possibly TRBD1 for D (6 bases). V lost 4 bases to trimming and J lost 6 bases, with 12 bases between them. CDR3 length: 13 residues. From germline, CDR1 is LNHNV and CDR2 YYDKDF (reference sequence). CDR3 coding DNA: TGTGCCACCAGCATTCAGGGGTTGAAGACCCAGTACTTC. As protein: CATSIQGLKTQYF.

This clonotype came up many times. The V gene is TRBV24-1, the J gene TRBJ2-2; 7 bases map to TRBD1. Looked up from germline, CDR1 is KGHDR and CDR2 is SFDVKD. Trimming at V came to 9 bases and at J to 3 bases, leaving 21 bases not matched to a gene. This CDR3 region has 19 residues. CDR3 in DNA: TGTGCCACCCCGACGCCCAAAGAGACAGGGCTACCCGACACCGGGGAGCTGTTTTTT. The encoded protein is CATPTPKETGLPDTGELFF.

The sample holds many counts of this clonotype. A junction boundary mismatches the germline segment, possibly from a read error. The chain links TRBV5-1 to TRBJ2-3, with D perhaps matching TRBD1 (5 bases). The CDR3 spans 15 residues. The germline CDR1 and CDR2 sequences are SGHRS and YFSETQ. CDR3 in amino acids: CASKTGTFSTDTQYF. The CDR3 DNA reads TGCGCCAGCAAAACAGGTACCTTTAGCACGGATACGCAGTATTTT.

A note on this clonotype: The CDR3 carries no conserved terminal phenylalanine or tryptophan, so it likely arises from a read error. This rearrangement joins TRBV5-3 to TRBJ2-7, with TRBD2 matching over 8 bases. TRBV5-3 is flagged as an ORF with uncertain function. CDR3 length equals 15 residues. CDR3 sequence reads: CASSLPGGYSYEQYY. The CDR3 nucleotides read TGTGCCAGCAGCTTGCCGGGAGGGTACTCCTACGAGCAGTACTAC.

This sequence joins TRBV11-1 and TRBJ1-3, with D possibly TRBD1 on 5 matching bases. The germline V gene has CDR1 SGHAT and CDR2 FQDESV (reference sequence). The CDR3 length is 14 residues. Trimming took 3 bases from V and 6 from J, leaving 12 bases between them. Here the CDR3 DNA reads TGTGCCAGCAGCTTCTTGGACACGGAAAACACCATATATTTT. Its translation: CASSFLDTENTIYF. Complete variable domain (other parts from reference TRBV11-1 and TRBJ1-3): EAEVAQSPRYKITEKSQAVAFWCDPISGHATLYWYRQILGQGPELLVQFQDESVVDDSQLPKDRFSAERLKGVDSTLKIQPAELGDSAMYLCASSFLDTENTIYFGEGSWLTVV.

This clonotype was counted only a few times. This rearrangement joins TRBV6-2 or TRBV6-3 to TRBJ2-7; D is unclear. The CDR3 contains 13 residues. The germline V gene encodes CDR1 MNHEY and CDR2 SVGEGT. Trimming removed 6 bases at V and 2 bases at J, with 11 bases between. Written as DNA, the CDR3 is TGTGCCAGCAGCTTCGTCGGTACCTACGAGCAGTACTTC. Protein: CASSFVGTYEQYF.

V is TRBV20-1 and J is TRBJ2-5, with D maybe TRBD2 (5 bases). Germline V gene lookup returns CDR1 DFQATT and CDR2 SNEGSKA (reference sequence). V was shortened by 3 bases and J by 1 base, with 9 bases between the two germline ends. This CDR3 is 13 amino acids long. CDR3 protein: CSASPDFQETQYF. For the CDR3, the DNA is TGCAGTGCTAGTCCGGACTTCCAAGAGACCCAGTACTTC.

V is TRBV2 and J is TRBJ2-4; D perhaps matches TRBD1 (5 bases). Trimming took off 3 bases at V and 0 bases at J, with 9 bases between the two ends. CDR3 length equals 15 residues. Germline CDR1 SNHLY, CDR2 FYNNEI. CDR3 sequence: CASSEGRLAKNIQYF. The CDR3 DNA reads TGTGCCAGCAGTGAGGGGCGACTAGCCAAAAACATTCAGTACTTC. Looking up the rest from reference TRBV2 and TRBJ2-4 gives the full variable domain: EPEVTQTPSHQVTQMGQEVILRCVPISNHLYFYWYRQILGQKVEFLVSFYNNEISEKSEIFDDQFSVERPDGSNFTLKIRSTKLEDSAMYFCASSEGRLAKNIQYFGAGTRLSVL.